The 16 T cell receptor beta chains below were found in one sample sequenced in a study of CD8+ T cells in alopecia areata. The sequencing template was cDNA reverse transcribed from extracted RNA. Libraries were prepared by immunoSEQ multiplex PCR; TCRdb keeps only in-frame clonotypes and omits some of them. Among about 140,000 clones listed, 86% were seen once. Treatment indicated: oral pan-JAK inhibitor, 5-10 mg twice daily. Source: CD8+ T cells sorted from blood, taken at week 4, from a patient treated with tofacitinib. These receptors all stem from a human donor with alopecia areata.

This chain links TRBV29-1 with TRBJ2-1; the D gene is possibly TRBD2 (7 bases). The CDR3 consists of 13 residues. Between the trimmed V and J ends, which lost 6 bases and 6 bases, there was a span of 15 bases. The germline V gene has CDR1 SQVTM and CDR2 ANQGSEA. The DNA of the CDR3 is TGCAGCGTCCTGGGGGGGACATTCAATGAGCAGTTCTTC. Its protein product is CSVLGGTFNEQFF.

As to this clone: Lacking the conserved final phenylalanine or tryptophan, this CDR3 likely reflects a read error. For the CDR3, the DNA is TGTGCCAGCAGCGTAGGGGCGGAAGTCACTGAAGCTTTCCTT. It specifies CASSVGAEVTEAFL. The chain links TRBV9 to TRBJ1-1; D is ambiguous. The germline V gene encodes CDR1 SGDLS and CDR2 YYNGEE. The CDR3 runs 14 residues. V was trimmed by 0 bases and J by 4 bases, leaving 10 bases between them.

This clone was found once. The V gene is TRBV30, the J gene TRBJ2-1; 7 bases agree with TRBD2. CDR1 GTSNPN and CDR2 SVGIG come from the germline V gene (reference sequence). The CDR3 is 14 residues long. V gave up 4 bases and J gave up 7 bases; unmatched junction bases: 10. The CDR3 sequence is CAWNLGGMGNEQFF. The CDR3 region has the DNA TGTGCCTGGAATCTGGGGGGGATGGGGAATGAGCAGTTCTTC.

This sequence joins TRBV29-1 and TRBJ2-1; D remains unclear. Germline V gene data show CDR1 as SQVTM and CDR2 as ANQGSEA. Trimming took 5 bases from V and 6 from J, leaving 14 bases between them. The CDR3 spans 13 residues. The CDR3 reads CSVQELGPNEQFF. CDR3 nucleotide sequence: TGCAGCGTTCAGGAGCTTGGTCCCAATGAGCAGTTCTTC.

This sequence joins TRBV2 and TRBJ2-1; 9 positions agree with TRBD1. Germline trimming cut 7 bases from V and 1 base from J; bases unmatched to any gene: 5. Germline CDR1 is SNHLY and CDR2 is FYNNEI. This CDR3 region has 15 residues. CDR3 region: CASTGTGTSYNEQFF. Written as DNA, the CDR3 is TGTGCCAGCACGGGGACAGGGACTTCCTACAATGAGCAGTTCTTC.

The rearrangement uses TRBV11-1 and TRBJ2-1; TRBD1 matches at 9 bases. The CDR3 contains 13 residues. V lost 5 bases to trimming and J lost 9 bases; unmatched junction nucleotides: 5. Germline-derived CDR1 and CDR2 are SGHAT and FQDESV (reference sequence). The CDR3 nucleotides are TGTGCCAGCAGCCCGGGACAGGGAGCTGAGCAGTTCTTC. This encodes CASSPGQGAEQFF.

This clone was seen a handful of times. The chain couples TRBV27 to TRBJ2-5; 7 bases are shared with TRBD2. V lost 6 bases to trimming and J lost 1 base; unmatched junction nucleotides: 11. This CDR3 region has 16 residues. CDR1 and CDR2 from the germline V gene are MNHEY and SMNVEV (reference sequence). CDR3 coding DNA: TGTGCCAGCAGACCTTGGGGAGGGGTCGGCCAAGAGACCCAGTACTTC. This sequence encodes CASRPWGGVGQETQYF.

In its sample, this clone was seen once. The chain employs TRBV27 and TRBJ1-1, with 7 bases that match TRBD1. This CDR3 is 12 amino acids long. Germline V gene lookup returns CDR1 MNHEY and CDR2 SMNVEV (reference sequence). V dropped 9 bases and J dropped 1; count of bases not matched to a gene: 2. CDR3 sequence reads: CASWTGNTEAFF. The CDR3 region has the DNA TGTGCCAGTTGGACAGGGAACACTGAAGCTTTCTTT.

The J gene is TRBJ1-1, the V gene TRBV4-1; D perhaps matches TRBD1 (6 bases). The CDR3 is 17 residues long. The germline V and J ends were trimmed by 0 bases and 4 bases, with 18 bases remaining between them. CDR1 and CDR2 (germline): MGHRA, YSYEKL. CDR3 sequence reads: CASSQDRYGGEGTEAFF. The CDR3 coding sequence is TGCGCCAGCAGCCAAGACCGCTACGGGGGCGAAGGCACTGAAGCTTTCTTT.

The chain is built from TRBV5-1 and TRBJ2-7; D is possibly TRBD2 (5 bases). V was clipped by 5 bases and J by 7 bases, with 13 bases between them. The CDR3 covers 12 residues. Per germline, CDR1 SGHRS and CDR2 YFSETQ. In nucleotides, the CDR3 is TGCGCCAGCAGTTACAATACGGGGGAGCAGTACTTC. Translation: CASSYNTGEQYF.

The V gene is TRBV4-1, the J gene TRBJ2-2; 10 nucleotides align to TRBD1. V dropped 1 base and J dropped 2; count of bases not matched to a gene: 13. This CDR3 has 20 amino acids. The germline CDR1 and CDR2 sequences are MGHRA and YSYEKL. CDR3 protein: CASSQAVFDRGQSNTGELFF. DNA for the CDR3: TGCGCCAGCAGCCAAGCGGTTTTCGACAGGGGGCAATCTAACACCGGGGAGCTGTTTTTT.

V is TRBV27 and J is TRBJ2-7; D is possibly TRBD1 or TRBD2 (5 bases each). CDR1 is MNHEY, CDR2 SMNVEV, per germline (reference sequence). V shed 9 bases and J shed 6 bases, with 15 bases lying between them. The CDR3 is 12 amino acids. CDR3 DNA: TGTGCCAGTGGGGGTTTCGGATTCGAGCAGTACTTC. Amino acid sequence: CASGGFGFEQYF.

This chain uses TRBV9 with TRBJ2-5, with TRBD1 matching 8 bases. Trimming removed 1 base from V and 4 bases from J; junction bases left unmatched: 3. The CDR3 spans 14 residues. From germline, CDR1 is SGDLS and CDR2 YYNGEE. This CDR3 reads CASSVIDRGETQYF. Here the CDR3 DNA reads TGTGCCAGCAGCGTAATTGACAGGGGAGAGACCCAGTACTTC.

The chain recombines TRBV4-1 with TRBJ2-2; 10 positions match TRBD2. Per the germline V gene, CDR1 is MGHRA and CDR2 is YSYEKL. This CDR3 has 16 residues. Trimming at V came to 1 base and at J to 5 bases, leaving 4 bases not matched to a gene. CDR3 coding DNA: TGCGCCAGCAGCCAAGTTCCTAGCGGGAGTACCGGGGAGCTGTTTTTT. Amino acid sequence: CASSQVPSGSTGELFF.

The chain joins TRBV5-4 to TRBJ2-2; possibly TRBD1 or TRBD2 for D (6 bases each). CDR3 length equals 13 residues. V was trimmed by 7 bases and J by 6 bases, leaving 13 bases between them. Germline CDR1 is SGHNT and CDR2 is YYREEE (reference sequence). The CDR3 spells CASSSGEAGELFF. In DNA form, the CDR3 reads TGTGCCAGCTCTTCAGGGGAGGCCGGGGAGCTGTTTTTT. Based on the CDR3 plus reference TRBV5-4 and TRBJ2-2, the full variable domain is ETGVTQSPTHLIKTRGQQVTLRCSSQSGHNTVSWYQQALGQGPQFIFQYYREEENGRGNFPPRFSGLQFPNYSSELNVNALELDDSALYLCASSSGEAGELFFGEGSRLTVL.

This clone was seen a single time. This sequence joins TRBV5-1 and TRBJ2-1, with 7 nucleotides matching TRBD1. The CDR3 totals 13 residues. J gave up 4 bases and V 4 bases, and 2 bases lay outside the gene matches. Germline CDR1 is SGHRS and CDR2 is YFSETQ. The CDR3 region has the DNA TGCGCCAGCAGCAAGGGACAGTACAATGAGCAGTTCTTC. It yields the protein CASSKGQYNEQFF.